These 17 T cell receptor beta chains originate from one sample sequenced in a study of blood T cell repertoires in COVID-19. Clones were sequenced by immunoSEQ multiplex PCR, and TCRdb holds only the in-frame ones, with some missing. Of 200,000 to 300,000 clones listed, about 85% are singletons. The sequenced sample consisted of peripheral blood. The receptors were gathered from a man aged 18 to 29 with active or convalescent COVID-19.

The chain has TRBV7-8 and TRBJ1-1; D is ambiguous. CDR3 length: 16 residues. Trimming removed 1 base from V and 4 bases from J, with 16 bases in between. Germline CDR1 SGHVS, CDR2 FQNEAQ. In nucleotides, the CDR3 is TGTGCCAGCAGCTTAGACCCCCATTTTATGAGCACTGAAGCTTTCTTT. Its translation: CASSLDPHFMSTEAFF.

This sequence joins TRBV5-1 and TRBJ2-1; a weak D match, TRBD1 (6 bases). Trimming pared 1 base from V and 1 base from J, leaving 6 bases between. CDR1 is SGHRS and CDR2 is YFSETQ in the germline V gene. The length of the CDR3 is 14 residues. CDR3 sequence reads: CASSLTGSYNEQFF. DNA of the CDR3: TGCGCCAGCAGCTTGACAGGGTCCTACAATGAGCAGTTCTTC.

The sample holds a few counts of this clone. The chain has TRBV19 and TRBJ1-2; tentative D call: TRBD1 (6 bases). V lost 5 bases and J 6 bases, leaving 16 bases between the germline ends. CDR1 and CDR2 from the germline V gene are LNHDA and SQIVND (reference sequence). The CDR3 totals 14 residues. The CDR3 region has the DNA TGTGCCAGTAGTGGCCGGGACATCTTCCATGGCTACACCTTC. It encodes CASSGRDIFHGYTF.

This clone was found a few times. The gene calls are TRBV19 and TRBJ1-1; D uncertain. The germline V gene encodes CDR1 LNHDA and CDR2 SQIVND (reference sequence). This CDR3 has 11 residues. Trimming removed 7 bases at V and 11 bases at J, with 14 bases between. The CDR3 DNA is TGTGCCAGTATGTCGGGGATCAGGGCTTTCTTT. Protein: CASMSGIRAFF.

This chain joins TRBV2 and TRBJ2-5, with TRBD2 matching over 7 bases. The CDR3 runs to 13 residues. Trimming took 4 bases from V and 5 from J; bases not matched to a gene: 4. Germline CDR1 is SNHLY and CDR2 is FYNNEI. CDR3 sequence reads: CASSGYGGETQYF. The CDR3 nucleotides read TGTGCCAGCAGTGGTTACGGGGGGGAGACCCAGTACTTC.

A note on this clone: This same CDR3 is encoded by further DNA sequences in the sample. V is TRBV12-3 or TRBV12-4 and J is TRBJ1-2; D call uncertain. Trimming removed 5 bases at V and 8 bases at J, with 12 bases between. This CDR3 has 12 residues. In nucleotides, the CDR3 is TGTGCCAGCAGTCTCGGACTGGGGGGCTACACCTTC. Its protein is CASSLGLGGYTF.

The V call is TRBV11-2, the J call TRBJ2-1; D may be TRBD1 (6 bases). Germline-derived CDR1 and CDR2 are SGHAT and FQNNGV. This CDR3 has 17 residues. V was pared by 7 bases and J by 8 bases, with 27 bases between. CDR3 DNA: TGTGCCAGCATCCATTATGGACTCCTCAGGGGTCGGGATGAGCAGTTCTTC. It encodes CASIHYGLLRGRDEQFF.

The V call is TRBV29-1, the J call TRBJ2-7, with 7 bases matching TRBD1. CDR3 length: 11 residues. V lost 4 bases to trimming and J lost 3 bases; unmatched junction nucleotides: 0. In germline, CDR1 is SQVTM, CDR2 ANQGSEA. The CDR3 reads CSVAGGYEQYF. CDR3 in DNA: TGCAGCGTTGCAGGGGGCTACGAGCAGTACTTC.

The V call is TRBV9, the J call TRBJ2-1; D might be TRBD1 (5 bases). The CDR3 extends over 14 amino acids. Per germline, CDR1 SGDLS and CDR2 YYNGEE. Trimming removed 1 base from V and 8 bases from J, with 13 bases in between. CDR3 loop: CASSVMSGSDEQFF. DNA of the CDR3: TGTGCCAGCAGCGTAATGTCAGGGTCGGATGAGCAGTTCTTC.

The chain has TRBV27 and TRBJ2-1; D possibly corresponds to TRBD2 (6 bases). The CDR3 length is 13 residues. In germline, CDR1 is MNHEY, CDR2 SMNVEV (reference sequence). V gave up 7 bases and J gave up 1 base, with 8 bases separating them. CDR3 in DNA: TGTGCCAGCATGGGGGGTTCCTACAATGAGCAGTTCTTC. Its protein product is CASMGGSYNEQFF.

The CDR3 reads CASSLSGAGTDTQYF. The CDR3 DNA reads as TGTGCCAGCAGCCTTAGCGGGGCGGGCACAGATACGCAGTATTTT. The chain carries TRBV7-2 and TRBJ2-3, with TRBD2 identical over 8 bases. V shed 5 bases and J 1 base; nucleotides not matched to a gene: 5. Germline V gene data show CDR1 as SGHTA and CDR2 as FQGNSA. This CDR3 has 15 amino acids.

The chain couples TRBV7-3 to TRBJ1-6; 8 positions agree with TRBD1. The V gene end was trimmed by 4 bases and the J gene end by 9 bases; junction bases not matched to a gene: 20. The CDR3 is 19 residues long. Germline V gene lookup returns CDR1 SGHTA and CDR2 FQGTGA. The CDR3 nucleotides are TGTGCCAGCAGCTCCAGGGGGCCGGGACACTCAGCGGGGGGTTCACCCCTCCACTTT. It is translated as CASSSRGPGHSAGGSPLHF.

CDR3 loop: CASNTAVATNEKLFF. Here the CDR3 DNA reads TGTGCCAGCAACACCGCCGTTGCAACTAATGAAAAACTGTTTTTT. The chain has TRBV6-5 and TRBJ1-4, with no clear D. The V and J ends lost 7 bases and 0 bases respectively, with 12 bases between them. The germline V gene encodes CDR1 MNHEY and CDR2 SVGAGI. The CDR3 has 15 amino acids.

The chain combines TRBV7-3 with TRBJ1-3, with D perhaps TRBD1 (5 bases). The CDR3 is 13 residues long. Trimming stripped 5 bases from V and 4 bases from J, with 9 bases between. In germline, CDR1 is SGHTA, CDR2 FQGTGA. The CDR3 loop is CASSPGGGNTIYF. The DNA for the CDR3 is TGTGCCAGCAGCCCCGGGGGGGGAAACACCATATATTTT. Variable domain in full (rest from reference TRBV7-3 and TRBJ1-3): GAGVSQTPSNKVTEKGKYVELRCDPISGHTALYWYRQSLGQGPEFLIYFQGTGAADDSGLPNDRFFAVRPEGSVSTLKIQRTERGDSAVYLCASSPGGGNTIYFGEGSWLTVV.

As DNA, the CDR3 is TGTGCCAGCAGTTACTCGGTAGCGGGAGTGACCGGGGAGCTGTTTTTT. Amino acids: CASSYSVAGVTGELFF. This chain connects TRBV6-5 to TRBJ2-2, with 9 bases aligning to TRBD2. J was trimmed by 5 bases and V by 0 bases; bases with no gene match: 4. The CDR3 length is 16 residues. Germline-derived CDR1 and CDR2 are MNHEY and SVGAGI.

Written as DNA, the CDR3 is TGTGCCAGCAGTTCGGCCCCGACAGGGGCAGAGACCCAGTACTTC. Its translation: CASSSAPTGAETQYF. This rearrangement joins TRBV6-6 to TRBJ2-5, with TRBD1 matching over 8 bases. The ends lost 4 bases at V and 4 bases at J; junction bases unmatched: 8. The V gene's germline CDR1 is MNHNY and CDR2 SVGAGI (reference sequence). This CDR3 region has 15 residues.

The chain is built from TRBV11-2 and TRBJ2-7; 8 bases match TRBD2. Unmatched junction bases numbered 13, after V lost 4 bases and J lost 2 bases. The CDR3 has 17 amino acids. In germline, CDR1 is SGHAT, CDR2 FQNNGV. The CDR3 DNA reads TGTGCCAGCAGCTCTGGTGGGCCGGGACTAGGGGCCTACGAGCAGTACTTC. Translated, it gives CASSSGGPGLGAYEQYF.